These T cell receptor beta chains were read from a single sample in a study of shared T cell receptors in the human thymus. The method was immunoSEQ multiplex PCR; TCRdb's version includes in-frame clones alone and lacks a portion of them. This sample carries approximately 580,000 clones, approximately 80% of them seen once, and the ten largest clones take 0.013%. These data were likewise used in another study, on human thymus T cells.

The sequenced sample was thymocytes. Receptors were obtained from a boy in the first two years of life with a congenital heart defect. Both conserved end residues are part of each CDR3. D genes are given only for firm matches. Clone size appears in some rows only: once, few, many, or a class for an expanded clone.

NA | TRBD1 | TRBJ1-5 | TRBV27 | TGTGCCAGCAGTCCCGGACAGGGGGTCCAGCCCCAGCATTTT | CASSPGQGVQPQHF
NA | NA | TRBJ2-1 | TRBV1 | TGCACCAGCAGCCAAGGGGGGCCCAATGAGCAGTTCTTC | CTSSQGGPNEQFF
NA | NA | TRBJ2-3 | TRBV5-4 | TGTGCCAGCAGCTTGGCCCCTGCAGATACGCAGTATTTT | CASSLAPADTQYF
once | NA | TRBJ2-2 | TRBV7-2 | TGTGCCAGCAGCAAAGGGACGGGAGTAACCGGGGAGCTGTTTTTT | CASSKGTGVTGELFF
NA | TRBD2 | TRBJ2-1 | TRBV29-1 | TGCAGCGTTGACCCGGGACTAGCGGCCTACAATGAGCAGTTCTTC | CSVDPGLAAYNEQFF
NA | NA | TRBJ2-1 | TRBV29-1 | TGCAGCGCCCCCCTGCCCACGAGGAGGGATGAGCAGTTCTTC | CSAPLPTRRDEQFF
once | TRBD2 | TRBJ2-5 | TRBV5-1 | TGCGCCAGCAGCATCGGACTAGCGGGAGGAATACCCACCGGGACCCAGTACTTC | CASSIGLAGGIPTGTQYF
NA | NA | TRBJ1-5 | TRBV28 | TGTGCCAGCACCCGGGGGGGCCAACATAGCAATCAGCCCCAGCATTTT | CASTRGGQHSNQPQHF
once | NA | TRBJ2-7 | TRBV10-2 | TGCGCCAGCAGTGAGTTGGACAGCTCCTACGAGCAGTACTTC | CASSELDSSYEQYF
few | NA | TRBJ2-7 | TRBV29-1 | TGCAGCGTTGAATGCTCTTGGCAGGGGAACTACGAGCAGTACTTC | CSVECSWQGNYEQYF
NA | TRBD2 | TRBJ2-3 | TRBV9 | TGTGCCAGCAGCGCCGGAGAGGCTAGCGGGAGGGTGGACGCCACAGATACGCAGTATTTT | CASSAGEASGRVDATDTQYF
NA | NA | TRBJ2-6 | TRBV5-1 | TGCGCCAGCAGCTATACAGGGACCCCCGGGGCCAACGTCCTGACTTTC | CASSYTGTPGANVLTF
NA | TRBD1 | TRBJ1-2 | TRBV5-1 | TGCGCCAGCAGCTCCGGACAGGGTGGTGGCTACACCTTC | CASSSGQGGGYTF
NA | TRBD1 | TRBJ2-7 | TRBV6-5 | TGTGCCAGCAGTTTTGGACAGGTGGGCCTGGGGGACGAGCAGTACTTC | CASSFGQVGLGDEQYF
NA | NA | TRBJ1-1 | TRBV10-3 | TGTGCCATCAGTGACACTAACACTGAAGCTTTCTTT | CAISDTNTEAFF
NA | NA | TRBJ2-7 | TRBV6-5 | TGTGCCAGCAGCCCCGATGGTTGGGGGAGGGAGCAGTACTTC | CASSPDGWGREQYF
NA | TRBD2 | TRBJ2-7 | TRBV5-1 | TGCGCCAGCAGCTTGGCCAAGGAGAGCGGGGGTCTCTACGAGCAGTACTTC | CASSLAKESGGLYEQYF
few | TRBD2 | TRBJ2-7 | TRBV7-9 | TGTGCCAGCAGCTTATTTGGTGAGCGGGAACACTACGAGCAGTACTTC | CASSLFGEREHYEQYF
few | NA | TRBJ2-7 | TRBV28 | TGTGCCAGCAGTGCCGGCGGGGCAGGGAACGGATTCAGTTGCTTC | CASSAGGAGNGFSCF
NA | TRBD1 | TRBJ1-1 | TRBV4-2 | TGTGCCAGCAGCCAGGCCCCAGGGGGCGCGAACACTGAAGCTTTCTTT | CASSQAPGGANTEAFF
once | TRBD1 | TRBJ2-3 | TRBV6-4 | TGTGCCAGACCGGACAGGACGGGAAATACGCAGTATTTT | CARPDRTGNTQYF
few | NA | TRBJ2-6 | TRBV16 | TGTGCCAGCAGCCAACAGGATTCCGTTCTCTCTGGGGCCAACGTCCTGACTTTC | CASSQQDSVLSGANVLTF
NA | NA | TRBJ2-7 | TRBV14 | TGTGCCAGCAGCCAAGCCCCAGGACTATCCTCCTCCTACGAGCAGTACTTC | CASSQAPGLSSSYEQYF
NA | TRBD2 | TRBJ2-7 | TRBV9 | TGTGCCAGCAGCTTCCCGGGGGGGGAGCAGTACTTC | CASSFPGGEQYF
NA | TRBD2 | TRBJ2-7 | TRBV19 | TGTGCCAGTAGTATTGGAGGGACTAGCGGGCCTGTGGGATACGAGCAGTACTTC | CASSIGGTSGPVGYEQYF
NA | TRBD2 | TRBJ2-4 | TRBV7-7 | TGTGCCAGCAGCTTAGGCGGGAGGGGCGCCAAAAACATTCAGTACTTC | CASSLGGRGAKNIQYF
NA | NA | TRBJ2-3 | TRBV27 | TGTGCCAGCAGTCCCCGGGCCGGGAGTGGAGATACGCAGTATTTT | CASSPRAGSGDTQYF
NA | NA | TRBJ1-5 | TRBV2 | TGTGCCAGCAGGCGGCTCATGGGCAATCAGCCCCAGCATTTT | CASRRLMGNQPQHF
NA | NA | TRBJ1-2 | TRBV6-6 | TGTGCCAGCAATAAGGGGTATGGCTACACCTTC | CASNKGYGYTF
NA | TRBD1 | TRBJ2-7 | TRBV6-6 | TGTGCCAGCAGTTACCGGGACAGGGTAACCTACGAGCAGTACTTC | CASSYRDRVTYEQYF
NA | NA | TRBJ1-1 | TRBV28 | TGTGCCAGCAGGACCGGGGTAACTGAAGCTTTCTTT | CASRTGVTEAFF
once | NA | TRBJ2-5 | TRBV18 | TGTGCCAGCTCACCGCGTTTAGGGAGCCAAGAGACCCAGTACTTC | CASSPRLGSQETQYF
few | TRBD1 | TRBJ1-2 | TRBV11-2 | TGTGCCAGCAGCTTAGATTGGGGACAGGAGTATGGCTACACCTTC | CASSLDWGQEYGYTF
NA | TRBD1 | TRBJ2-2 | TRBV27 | TGTGCCAGCAGTTCCTCCGGGACAGGGTGGCCCGGGGAGCTGTTTTTT | CASSSSGTGWPGELFF
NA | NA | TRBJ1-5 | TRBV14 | TGTGCCAGCACCCAAGGGACTCTCGATTATAGCAATCAGCCCCAGCATTTT | CASTQGTLDYSNQPQHF
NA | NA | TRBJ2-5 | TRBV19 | TGTGCCAGTAGTGCAAGCGACGCAGAGACCCAGTACTTC | CASSASDAETQYF
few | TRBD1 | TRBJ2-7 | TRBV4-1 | TGCGCCAGCAGCCTTACATCGGACAGGTTCTACGAGCAGTACTTC | CASSLTSDRFYEQYF
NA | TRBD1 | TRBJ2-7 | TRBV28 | TGTGCCAGCAGTCAGACCCGGGACAGGGGGTACTACGAGCAGTACTTC | CASSQTRDRGYYEQYF
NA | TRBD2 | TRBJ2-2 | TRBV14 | TGTGCCAGCAGCGGGGAGCGGGAGGCAGGCGGGGAGCTGTTTTTT | CASSGEREAGGELFF
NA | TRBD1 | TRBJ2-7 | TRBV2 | TGTGCCAGCAGCACAGGGGGGCGGGACTCCTACGAGCAGTACTTC | CASSTGGRDSYEQYF
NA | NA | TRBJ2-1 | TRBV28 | TGTGCCAGCAGACGAGACAAGAGCTCCTACAATGAGCAGTTCTTC | CASRRDKSSYNEQFF
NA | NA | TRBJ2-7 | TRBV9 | TGTGCCAGCAGCACCGACTGGAGCTCCTACGAGCAGTACTTC | CASSTDWSSYEQYF
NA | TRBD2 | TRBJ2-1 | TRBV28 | TGTGCCAGCAGTTTAGATCTCACTAGCGGGAGCTACAATGAGCAGTTCTTC | CASSLDLTSGSYNEQFF
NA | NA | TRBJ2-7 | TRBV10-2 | TGCGCCAGCAGTGAGCAAGGGGGGACAGATCATTTATCGATTTACGAGCAGTACTTC | CASSEQGGTDHLSIYEQYF
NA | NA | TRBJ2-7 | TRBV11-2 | TGTGCCAGCAGCTGGCCGACAGGCCGCGAGCAGTACTTC | CASSWPTGREQYF
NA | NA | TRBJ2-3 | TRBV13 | TGTGCCAGCAGCTTAGGAAGCCGGGGAGTTACAGATACGCAGTATTTT | CASSLGSRGVTDTQYF
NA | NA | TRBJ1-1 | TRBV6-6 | TGTGCCAGCAGTTACTCGATGGGGGGGTTGAACACTGAAGCTTTCTTT | CASSYSMGGLNTEAFF
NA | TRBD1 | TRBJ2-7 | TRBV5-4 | TGTGCCAGCAGCGCCTGGACAGGGCACGAGCAGTACTTC | CASSAWTGHEQYF
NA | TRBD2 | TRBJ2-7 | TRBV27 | TGTGCCAGCATCCTCCCGGGACTAGCATTCTACGAGCAGTACTTC | CASILPGLAFYEQYF
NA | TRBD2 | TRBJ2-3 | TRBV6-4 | TGTGCCAGCAGTGAATCGACGGGGGGGGGCACAGATACGCAGTATTTT | CASSESTGGGTDTQYF
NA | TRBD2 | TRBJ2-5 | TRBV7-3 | TGTGCCAGCAGCTTAGAGAGGCTAGCGGGAGAATTTCCAGAGACCCAGTACTTC | CASSLERLAGEFPETQYF
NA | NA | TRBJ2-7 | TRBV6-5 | TGTGCCAGCAGTACCCTTATCCGGGGTGTCCACGAGCAGTACTTC | CASSTLIRGVHEQYF
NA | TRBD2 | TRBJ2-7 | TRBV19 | TGTGCCAGTAGAGGGGATACTAGCGGTTCCCTCGAGCAGTACTTC | CASRGDTSGSLEQYF
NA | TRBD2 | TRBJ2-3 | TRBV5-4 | TGTGCCAGCAGCTTTGGGACTAGCAGGGGGGAGGGAGATACGCAGTATTTT | CASSFGTSRGEGDTQYF
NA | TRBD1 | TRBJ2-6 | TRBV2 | TGTGCCAGCAGTGCATGGGGGACAGACTATAGCTCTGGGGCCAACGTCCTGACTTTC | CASSAWGTDYSSGANVLTF
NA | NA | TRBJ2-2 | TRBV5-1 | TGCGCCAGCAGCTTGGAGGCTAGTTTGGCCGGGGAGCTGTTTTTT | CASSLEASLAGELFF
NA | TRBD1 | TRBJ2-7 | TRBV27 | TGTGCCAGCAGGCGGGACAGGGGGACCTACGAGCAGTACTTC | CASRRDRGTYEQYF
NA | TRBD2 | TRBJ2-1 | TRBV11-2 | TGTGCCAGCAGCCAGAGCGGGGGTACCAACAATGAGCAGTTCTTC | CASSQSGGTNNEQFF
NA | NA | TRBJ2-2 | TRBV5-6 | TGTGCCAGCAGCCCCAGGGGAAACACCGGGGAGCTGTTTTTT | CASSPRGNTGELFF